This T cell receptor beta chain was captured by sequencing in a study of blood T cell repertoires in COVID-19. Overall study: There were acute and convalescent COVID-19 samples, and they came from the United States, Italy and Spain. The analysed material was cDNA or gDNA that came from T cells, B-cell-depleted T cells, or PBMCs.

A word on this clone: Other nucleotide sequences from this sample produce the same CDR3.

Per the authors' pipeline: Researchers report that nucleated cell counts were estimated from reference gene primer amplification. Assay used: immunoSEQ multiplex PCR; TCRdb lists only in-frame clones, some missing. The DNA was the basis for D and trimming; V, J and clone size are from that table. The sample has just under 250,000 clones; approximately 84% are singletons. Sequencing was performed on peripheral blood. This receptor was obtained from a young woman who had recovered from COVID-19.

CDR3 protein: CASSVGWRETQYF. In DNA form, the CDR3 reads TGTGCCAGCAGCGTAGGGTGGAGAGAGACCCAGTACTTC. The chain links TRBV9 to TRBJ2-5; D call uncertain. The CDR3 runs 13 residues. Trimming shortened V by 0 bases and J by 4 bases, and 7 bases separated the two germline ends. Germline CDR1 is SGDLS and CDR2 is YYNGEE.